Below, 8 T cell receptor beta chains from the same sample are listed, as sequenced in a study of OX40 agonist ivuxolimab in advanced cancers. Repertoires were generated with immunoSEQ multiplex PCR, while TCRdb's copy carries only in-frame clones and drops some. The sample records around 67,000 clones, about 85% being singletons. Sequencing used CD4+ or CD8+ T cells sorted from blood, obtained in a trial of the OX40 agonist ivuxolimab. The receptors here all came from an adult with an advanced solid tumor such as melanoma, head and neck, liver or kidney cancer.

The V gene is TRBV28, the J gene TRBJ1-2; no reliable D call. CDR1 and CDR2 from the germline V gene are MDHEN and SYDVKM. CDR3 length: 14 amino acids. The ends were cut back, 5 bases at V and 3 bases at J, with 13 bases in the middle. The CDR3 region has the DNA TGTGCCAGCAGTATTCGAACCTCCCACTATGGCTACACCTTC. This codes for CASSIRTSHYGYTF.

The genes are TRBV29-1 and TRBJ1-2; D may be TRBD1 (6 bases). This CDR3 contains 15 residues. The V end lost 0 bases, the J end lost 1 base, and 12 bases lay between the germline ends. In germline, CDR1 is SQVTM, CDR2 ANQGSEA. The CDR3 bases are TGCAGCGTTGAAGATCGTGGACAGCTTAACTATGGCTACACCTTC. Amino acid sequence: CSVEDRGQLNYGYTF.

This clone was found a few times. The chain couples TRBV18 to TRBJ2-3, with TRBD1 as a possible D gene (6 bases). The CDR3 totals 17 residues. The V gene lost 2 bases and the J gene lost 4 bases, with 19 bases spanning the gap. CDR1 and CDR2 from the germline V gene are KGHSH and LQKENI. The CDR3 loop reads CASSPSPRGYLPDTQYF. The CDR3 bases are TGTGCCAGCTCACCAAGTCCCAGGGGATATCTTCCAGATACGCAGTATTTT.

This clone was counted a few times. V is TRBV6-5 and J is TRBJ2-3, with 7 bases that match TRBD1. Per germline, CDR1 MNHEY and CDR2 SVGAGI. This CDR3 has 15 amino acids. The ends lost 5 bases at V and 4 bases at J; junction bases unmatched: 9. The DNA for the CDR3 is TGTGCCAGCAGTAGGGATACAGGGGTTTCAGATACGCAGTATTTT. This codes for CASSRDTGVSDTQYF.

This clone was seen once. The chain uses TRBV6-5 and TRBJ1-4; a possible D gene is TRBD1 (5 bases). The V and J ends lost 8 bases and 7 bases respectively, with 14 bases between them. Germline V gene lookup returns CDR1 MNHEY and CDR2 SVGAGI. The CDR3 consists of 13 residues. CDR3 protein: CASAAGGIEKLFF. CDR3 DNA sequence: TGTGCCAGCGCTGCGGGGGGTATTGAAAAACTGTTTTTT.

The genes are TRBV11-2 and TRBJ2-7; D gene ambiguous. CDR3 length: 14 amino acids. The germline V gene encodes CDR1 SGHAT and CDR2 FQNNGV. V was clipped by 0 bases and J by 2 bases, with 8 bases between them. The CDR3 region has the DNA TGTGCCAGCAGCTTAGATCAGCGAACCTACGAGCAGTACTTC. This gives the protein CASSLDQRTYEQYF.

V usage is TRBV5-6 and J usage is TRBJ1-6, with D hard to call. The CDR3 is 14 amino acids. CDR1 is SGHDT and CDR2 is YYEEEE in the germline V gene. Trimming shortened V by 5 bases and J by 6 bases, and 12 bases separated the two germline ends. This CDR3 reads CASSRTEGNSPLHF. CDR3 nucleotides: TGTGCCAGCAGTCGGACTGAGGGTAATTCACCCCTCCACTTT.

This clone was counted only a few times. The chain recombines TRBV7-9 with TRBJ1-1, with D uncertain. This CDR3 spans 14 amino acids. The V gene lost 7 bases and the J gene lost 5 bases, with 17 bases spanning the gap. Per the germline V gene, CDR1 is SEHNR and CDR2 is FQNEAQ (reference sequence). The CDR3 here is CASTQIGVSTEAFF. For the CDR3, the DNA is TGTGCCAGCACCCAAATCGGGGTGAGTACTGAAGCTTTCTTT.